This TCR beta chain originates from a study of OX40 agonist ivuxolimab in advanced cancers. This CDR3 is built from 16 residues. The J segment lost 6 bases and the V segment lost 4 bases, leaving 8 bases of the junction unmatched. The germline CDR1 and CDR2 sequences are LNHDA and SQIVND (reference sequence). Data came from immunoSEQ multiplex PCR; TCRdb stores just in-frame clones and leaves some out. The sample shows 70,000 or so clones, 65% to 80% of them seen only once. This clone was seen more than once but under ten times. This clonotype originated in an adult with an advanced solid tumor such as melanoma, head and neck, liver or kidney cancer. The chain links TRBV19 to TRBJ1-5, with 11 bases identical to TRBD1. The starting material was CD4+ or CD8+ T cells sorted from blood, obtained in a trial of the OX40 agonist ivuxolimab. The CDR3 coding sequence is TGTGCCAGTAGTACCCCCCCGGGACAGGGGGGTCAGCCCCAGCATTTT. This gives the protein CASSTPPGQGGQPQHF.